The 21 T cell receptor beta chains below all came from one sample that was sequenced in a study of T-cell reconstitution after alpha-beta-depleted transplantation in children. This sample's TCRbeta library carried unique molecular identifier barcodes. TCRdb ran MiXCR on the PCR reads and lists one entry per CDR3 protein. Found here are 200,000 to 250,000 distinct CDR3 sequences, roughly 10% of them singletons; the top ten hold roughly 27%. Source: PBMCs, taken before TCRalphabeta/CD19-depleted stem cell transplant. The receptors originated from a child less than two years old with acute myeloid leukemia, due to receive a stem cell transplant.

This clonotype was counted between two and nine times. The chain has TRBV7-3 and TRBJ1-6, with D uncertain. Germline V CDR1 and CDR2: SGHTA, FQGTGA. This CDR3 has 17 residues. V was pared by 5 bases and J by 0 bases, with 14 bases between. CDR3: CASSPTWEASYNSPLHF. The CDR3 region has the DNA TGTGCCAGCAGCCCAACCTGGGAGGCCTCCTATAATTCACCCCTCCACTTT.

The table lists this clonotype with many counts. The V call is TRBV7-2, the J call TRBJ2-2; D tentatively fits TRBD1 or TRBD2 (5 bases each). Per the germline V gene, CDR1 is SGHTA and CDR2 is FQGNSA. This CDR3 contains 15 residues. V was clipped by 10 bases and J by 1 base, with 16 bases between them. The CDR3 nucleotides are TGTGCCACATCGGGGCTAGCAGTGAACACCGGGGAGCTGTTTTTT. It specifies CATSGLAVNTGELFF.

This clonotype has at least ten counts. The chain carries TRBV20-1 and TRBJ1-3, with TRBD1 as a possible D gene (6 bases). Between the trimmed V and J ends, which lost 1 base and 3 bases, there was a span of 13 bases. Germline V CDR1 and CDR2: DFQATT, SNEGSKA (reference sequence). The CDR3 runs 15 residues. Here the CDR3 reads CSARGQDSLGNTIYF. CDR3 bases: TGCAGTGCTAGAGGACAGGATTCTCTTGGAAACACCATATATTTT.

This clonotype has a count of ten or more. The DNA for the CDR3 is TGTGCCAGCAGATCAGGGACGCCTGGCTACACCTTC. Translated, it gives CASRSGTPGYTF. The chain carries TRBV28 and TRBJ1-2, with a tentative D call TRBD1 (5 bases). Germline lookup yields CDR1 MDHEN and CDR2 SYDVKM. Trimming shortened V by 6 bases and J by 7 bases, and 12 bases separated the two germline ends. The CDR3 has 12 amino acids.

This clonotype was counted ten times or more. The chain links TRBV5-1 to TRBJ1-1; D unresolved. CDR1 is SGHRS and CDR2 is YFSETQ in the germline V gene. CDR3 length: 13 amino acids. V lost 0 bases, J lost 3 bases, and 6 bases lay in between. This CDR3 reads CASSLVVDTEAFF. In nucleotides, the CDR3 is TGCGCCAGCAGCTTGGTAGTGGACACTGAAGCTTTCTTT.

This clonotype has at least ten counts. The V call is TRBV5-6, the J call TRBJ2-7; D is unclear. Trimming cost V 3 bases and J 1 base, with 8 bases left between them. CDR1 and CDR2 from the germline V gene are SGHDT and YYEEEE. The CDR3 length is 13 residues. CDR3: CASSYPGSYEQYF. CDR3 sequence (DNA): TGTGCCAGCAGCTATCCGGGTTCCTACGAGCAGTACTTC.

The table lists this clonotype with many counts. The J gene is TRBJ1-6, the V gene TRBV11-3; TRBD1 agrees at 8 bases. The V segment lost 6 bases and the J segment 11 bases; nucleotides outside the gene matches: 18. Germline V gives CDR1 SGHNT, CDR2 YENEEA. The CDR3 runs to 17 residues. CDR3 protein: CASSPQGARKMGTPLHF. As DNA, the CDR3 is TGTGCCAGCAGTCCTCAGGGGGCGCGGAAAATGGGAACACCCCTCCACTTT.

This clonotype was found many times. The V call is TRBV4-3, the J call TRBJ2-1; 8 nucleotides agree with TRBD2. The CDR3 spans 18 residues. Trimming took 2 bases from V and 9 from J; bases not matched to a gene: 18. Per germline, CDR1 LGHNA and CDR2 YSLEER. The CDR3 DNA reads TGCGCCAGCAGCCAAAGGTTGGCCCCCGGGACTAGTAGGGGTGAGCAGTTCTTC. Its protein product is CASSQRLAPGTSRGEQFF.

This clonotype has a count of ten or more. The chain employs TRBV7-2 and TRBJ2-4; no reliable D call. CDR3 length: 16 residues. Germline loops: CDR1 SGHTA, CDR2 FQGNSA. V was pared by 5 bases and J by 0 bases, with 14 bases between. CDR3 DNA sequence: TGTGCCAGCAGCCCTGGGCCCCCGGTAGCCAAAAACATTCAGTACTTC. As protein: CASSPGPPVAKNIQYF.

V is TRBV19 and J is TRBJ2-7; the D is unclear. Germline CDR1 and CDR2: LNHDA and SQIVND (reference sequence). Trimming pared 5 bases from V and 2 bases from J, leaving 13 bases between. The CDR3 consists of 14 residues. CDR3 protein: CASSSRAGTYEQYF. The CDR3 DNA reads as TGTGCCAGTAGTTCCCGGGCCGGAACCTACGAGCAGTACTTC.

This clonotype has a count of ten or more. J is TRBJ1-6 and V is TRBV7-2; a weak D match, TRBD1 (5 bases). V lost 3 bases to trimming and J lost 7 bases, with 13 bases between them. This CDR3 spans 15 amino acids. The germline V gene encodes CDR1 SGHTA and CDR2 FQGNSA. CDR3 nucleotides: TGTGCCAGCAGCTTGTTGCAGGGCGACAATTCACCCCTCCACTTT. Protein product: CASSLLQGDNSPLHF.

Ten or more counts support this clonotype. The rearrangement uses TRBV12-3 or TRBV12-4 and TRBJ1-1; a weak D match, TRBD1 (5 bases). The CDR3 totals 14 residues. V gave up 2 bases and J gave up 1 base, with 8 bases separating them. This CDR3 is CASSLMGPNTEAFF. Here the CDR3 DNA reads TGTGCCAGCAGTTTAATGGGGCCGAACACTGAAGCTTTCTTT.

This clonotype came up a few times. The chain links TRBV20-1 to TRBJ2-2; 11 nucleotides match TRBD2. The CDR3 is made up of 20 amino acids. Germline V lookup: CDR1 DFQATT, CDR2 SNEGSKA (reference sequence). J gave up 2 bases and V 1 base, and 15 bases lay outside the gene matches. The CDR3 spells CSARGPSGGLTLGNTGELFF. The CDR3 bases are TGCAGTGCTAGAGGGCCTAGCGGGGGGCTGACGTTGGGTAACACCGGGGAGCTGTTTTTT.

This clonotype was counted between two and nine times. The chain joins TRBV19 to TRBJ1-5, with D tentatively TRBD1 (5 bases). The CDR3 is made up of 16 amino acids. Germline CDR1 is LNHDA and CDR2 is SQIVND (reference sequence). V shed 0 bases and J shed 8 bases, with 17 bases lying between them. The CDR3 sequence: CASSIDPSGTAKPQHF. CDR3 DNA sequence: TGTGCCAGTAGTATAGATCCTTCGGGGACGGCGAAGCCCCAGCATTTT.

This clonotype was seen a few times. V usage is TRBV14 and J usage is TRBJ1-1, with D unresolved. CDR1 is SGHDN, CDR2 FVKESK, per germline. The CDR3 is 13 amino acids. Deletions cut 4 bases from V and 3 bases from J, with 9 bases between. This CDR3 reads CASSLLRDTEAFF. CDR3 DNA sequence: TGTGCCAGCAGCCTGTTACGGGACACTGAAGCTTTCTTT.

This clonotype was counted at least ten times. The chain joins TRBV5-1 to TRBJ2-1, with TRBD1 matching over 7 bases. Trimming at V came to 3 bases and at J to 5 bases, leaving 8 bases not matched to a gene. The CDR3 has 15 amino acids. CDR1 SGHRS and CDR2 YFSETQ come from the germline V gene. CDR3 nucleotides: TGCGCCAGCAGCTCCCGACAGGGCGTCCACAATGAGCAGTTCTTC. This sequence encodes CASSSRQGVHNEQFF. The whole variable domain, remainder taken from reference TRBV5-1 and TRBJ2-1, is KAGVTQTPRYLIKTRGQQVTLSCSPISGHRSVSWYQQTPGQGLQFLFEYFSETQRNKGNFPGRFSGRQFSNSRSEMNVSTLELGDSALYLCASSSRQGVHNEQFFGPGTRLTVL.

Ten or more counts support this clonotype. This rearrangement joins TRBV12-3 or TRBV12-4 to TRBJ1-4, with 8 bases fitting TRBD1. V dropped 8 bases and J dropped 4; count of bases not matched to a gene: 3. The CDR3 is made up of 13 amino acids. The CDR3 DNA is TGTGCCAGCGGCAGGGGGCTTAATGAAAAACTGTTTTTT. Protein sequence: CASGRGLNEKLFF.

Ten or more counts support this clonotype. The CDR3 bases are TGCAGCGTTAGGGTCCGGGACGCAACCTACGAGCAGTACTTC. Translating it yields CSVRVRDATYEQYF. The V gene is TRBV29-1, the J gene TRBJ2-7, with D perhaps given as TRBD1 or TRBD2 (5 bases each). Germline V lookup: CDR1 SQVTM, CDR2 ANQGSEA. V was trimmed by 5 bases and J by 2 bases, leaving 16 bases between them. The CDR3 sequence is 14 residues long.

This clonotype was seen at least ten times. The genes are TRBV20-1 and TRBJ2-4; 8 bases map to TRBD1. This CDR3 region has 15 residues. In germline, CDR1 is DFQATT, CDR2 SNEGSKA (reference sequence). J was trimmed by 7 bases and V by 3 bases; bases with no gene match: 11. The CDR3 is CSASNTGRTGNIQYF. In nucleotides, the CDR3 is TGCAGTGCTAGCAACACCGGACGGACAGGGAACATTCAGTACTTC.

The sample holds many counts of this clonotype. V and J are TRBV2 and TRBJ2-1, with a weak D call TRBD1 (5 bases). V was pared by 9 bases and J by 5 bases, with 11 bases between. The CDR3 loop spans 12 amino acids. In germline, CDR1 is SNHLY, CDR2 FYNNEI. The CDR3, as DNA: TGTGCCAGTAGGGGTCTCAACAATGAGCAGTTCTTC. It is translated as CASRGLNNEQFF.

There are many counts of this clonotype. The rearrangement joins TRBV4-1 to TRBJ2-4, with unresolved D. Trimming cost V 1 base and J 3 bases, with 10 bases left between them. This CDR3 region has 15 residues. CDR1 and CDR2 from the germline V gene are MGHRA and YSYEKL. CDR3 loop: CASSQAVGNKNIQYF. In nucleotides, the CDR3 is TGCGCCAGCAGCCAAGCGGTAGGGAACAAAAACATTCAGTACTTC.